Listed here are 30 T cell receptor beta chains from one sample, sequenced in a study of T cells in Graves' hyperthyroidism and ophthalmopathy. Amplification targeted TCR beta CDR3 regions from RNA transcripts. RT-PCR in the first round (using the HTBI primer set) targeted the TCR CDR3. MiXCR was run by TCRdb on the multiplex PCR reads, yielding one entry per CDR3 protein. Of a few hundred thousand distinct CDR3 sequences in the sample, about 16% are singletons; the top ten hold about 33%. The sample taken for sequencing was blood. The receptors shown here come from a woman in her 30s with Graves' hyperthyroidism.

V usage is TRBV20-1 and J usage is TRBJ2-1; 13 bases align to TRBD2. The CDR3 is 20 residues long. From germline, CDR1 is DFQATT and CDR2 SNEGSKA (reference sequence). After removal of 4 bases from V and 6 bases from J, the junction contained 21 bases not matched to a gene. CDR3 in amino acids: CSAIGSAPPTGTSGTNEQFF. The CDR3 DNA reads as TGCAGTGCTATCGGAAGCGCGCCACCCACCGGGACTAGCGGGACCAATGAGCAGTTCTTC.

This clonotype was counted at least ten times. This rearrangement joins TRBV10-2 to TRBJ2-3, with 7 positions matching TRBD1. J lost 2 bases, V lost 0 bases, and 2 bases had no gene match. CDR1 WSHSY and CDR2 SAAADI come from the germline V gene. The CDR3 has 15 amino acids. DNA of the CDR3: TGCGCCAGCAGTGAGTCGGACAGGTCCACAGATACGCAGTATTTT. Amino acids: CASSESDRSTDTQYF.

This clonotype has a count of ten or more. Here the CDR3 reads CSARGRNFNQPQHF. The CDR3 coding sequence is TGCAGTGCTAGAGGACGGAACTTCAATCAGCCCCAGCATTTT. The J gene is TRBJ1-5, the V gene TRBV20-1; D is uncertain. V was shortened by 1 base and J by 3 bases, with 10 bases between the two germline ends. The CDR3 spans 14 residues. Germline CDR1 and CDR2: DFQATT and SNEGSKA (reference sequence).

The chain joins TRBV5-6 to TRBJ2-6; D is undetermined. There are 14 residues in the CDR3. Germline-derived CDR1 and CDR2 are SGHDT and YYEEEE. V shed 1 base and J shed 2 bases, with 4 bases lying between them. CDR3 DNA sequence: TGTGCCAGCAGCTTGCCCCCTGGGGCCAACGTCCTGACTTTC. This encodes CASSLPPGANVLTF.

This sequence joins TRBV20-1 and TRBJ2-3, with D perhaps matching TRBD2 (6 bases). Between the trimmed V and J ends, which lost 3 bases and 13 bases, there was a span of 17 bases. CDR1 and CDR2 from the germline V gene are DFQATT and SNEGSKA (reference sequence). The CDR3 sequence is 12 residues long. CDR3: CSARVTTPGEYF. DNA of the CDR3: TGCAGTGCTAGGGTTACCACCCCGGGGGAGTATTTT.

The V call is TRBV29-1, the J call TRBJ2-7, with D hard to call. CDR3 size: 13 residues. Germline V gene sequence: CDR1 SQVTM, CDR2 ANQGSEA. Trimming removed 7 bases at V and 2 bases at J, with 15 bases between. DNA of the CDR3: TGCAGCGGAGGCCGCGACTCCCCCTACGAGCAGTACTTC. Translated, it gives CSGGRDSPYEQYF.

This clonotype was detected only a few times. The CDR3 sequence is CASSQEPRDGDTQYF. The CDR3, as DNA: TGCGCCAGCAGCCAAGAGCCCCGGGATGGAGATACGCAGTATTTT. The chain is built from TRBV4-1 and TRBJ2-3; maybe TRBD2 (5 bases). CDR3 length: 15 amino acids. Germline CDR1 is MGHRA and CDR2 is YSYEKL. V dropped 0 bases and J dropped 5 bases, with 12 bases sitting between them.

In this sample, this clonotype turned up once. The genes are TRBV18 and TRBJ2-1; TRBD2 agrees at 10 bases. The trim removed 3 bases at V and 5 bases at J, leaving 4 bases unmatched. CDR1 and CDR2 from the germline V gene are KGHSH and LQKENI. CDR3 size: 15 residues. The CDR3 nucleotides are TGTGCCAGCTCACCTGGACTAGCGGCACACAATGAGCAGTTCTTC. It translates to CASSPGLAAHNEQFF.

The rearrangement links TRBV29-1 to TRBJ1-2; D possibly corresponds to TRBD1 (5 bases). V shed 0 bases and J shed 4 bases, with 9 bases lying between them. Germline V CDR1 and CDR2: SQVTM, ANQGSEA. The CDR3 extends over 13 amino acids. Written as DNA, the CDR3 is TGCAGCGTTGAAGATCTAACAGGCTATGGCTACACCTTC. Translating gives CSVEDLTGYGYTF.

In regard to this clonotype: One end of the junction varies from germline; a read error may be responsible. The DNA for the CDR3 is TGTGCCAGCAGTGAAGCGCTCACCATCTACGGGCAGTACTTC. It yields the protein CASSEALTIYGQYF. V is TRBV2 and J is TRBJ2-7; D remains unclear. The germline CDR1 and CDR2 sequences are SNHLY and FYNNEI. This CDR3 contains 14 residues.

In its sample, this clonotype was seen a few times. This chain uses TRBV20-1 with TRBJ2-3; D gene unclear. Germline assignment: CDR1 DFQATT and CDR2 SNEGSKA (reference sequence). The length of the CDR3 is 11 residues. V was cut by 3 bases and J by 5 bases, with 6 bases left in between. The chain's CDR3 is CSASGVDTQYF. In nucleotides, the CDR3 is TGCAGTGCTAGTGGAGTAGATACGCAGTATTTT.

This clonotype has ten or more counts. The rearrangement joins TRBV6-6 to TRBJ2-3; the D is unclear. The CDR3 consists of 16 residues. Trimming took 0 bases from V and 2 from J, leaving 12 bases between them. CDR1 MNHNY and CDR2 SVGAGI come from the germline V gene (reference sequence). The CDR3 protein is CASSYSPGYYTDTQYF. The CDR3 region has the DNA TGTGCCAGCAGTTACTCGCCCGGGTACTACACAGATACGCAGTATTTT.

This clonotype was seen at least ten times. The J gene is TRBJ1-5, the V gene TRBV28; D is perhaps TRBD1 (6 bases). Germline assignment: CDR1 MDHEN and CDR2 SYDVKM. The CDR3 spans 16 residues. V shed 3 bases and J shed 6 bases, with 18 bases lying between them. DNA of the CDR3: TGTGCCAGCAGTTTCATCGGGCCAGGGGTGTTTCAGCCCCAGCATTTT. Its protein is CASSFIGPGVFQPQHF.

This clonotype was seen ten or more times. The chain combines TRBV18 with TRBJ2-2, with 8 bases aligning to TRBD1. The CDR3 runs 17 residues. CDR1 is KGHSH and CDR2 is LQKENI in the germline V gene. The V and J ends lost 4 bases and 4 bases, in that order; junction bases with no gene match: 11. DNA of the CDR3: TGTGCCAGCTCACACCGGACAGGGTCGGAAGGCACCGGGGAGCTGTTTTTT. This translates into CASSHRTGSEGTGELFF.

The rearrangement joins TRBV29-1 to TRBJ2-3; a weak D match, TRBD2 (5 bases). Germline lookup yields CDR1 SQVTM and CDR2 ANQGSEA. The V gene lost 1 base and the J gene lost 2 bases, with 7 bases spanning the gap. The CDR3 runs 13 residues. The CDR3 nucleotides are TGCAGCGTTGAAGCGGGGTCCACAGATACGCAGTATTTT. It translates to CSVEAGSTDTQYF.

This clonotype was picked up a small number of times. J is TRBJ2-5 and V is TRBV6-1; 14 bases are a match to TRBD2. V dropped 5 bases and J dropped 12; count of bases not matched to a gene: 5. The CDR3 extends over 13 amino acids. Looked up from germline, CDR1 is MNHNS and CDR2 is SASEGT. The CDR3 is CASSTWTSGGKYF. The CDR3 nucleotides are TGTGCCAGCAGTACCTGGACTAGCGGGGGGAAGTACTTC.

This clonotype was seen repeatedly, ten times or more. The J gene is TRBJ2-7, the V gene TRBV7-9, with D possibly matching TRBD2 (5 bases). The V end lost 7 bases, the J end lost 6 bases, and 10 bases lay between the germline ends. The germline V gene has CDR1 SEHNR and CDR2 FQNEAQ (reference sequence). The CDR3 sequence is 11 residues long. In DNA, the CDR3 is TGTGCCAGCACCCTCGAGGGCGAGCAGTACTTC. This codes for CASTLEGEQYF.

J is TRBJ2-3 and V is TRBV10-3; either TRBD1 or TRBD2 may fit D (5 bases each). The CDR3 runs 15 residues. Per the germline V gene, CDR1 is ENHRY and CDR2 is SYGVKD. V shed 10 bases and J shed 0 bases, with 17 bases lying between them. The CDR3 protein is CATKNRDHSTDTQYF. The CDR3 DNA reads as TGTGCCACCAAAAACCGGGACCATAGCACAGATACGCAGTATTTT.

This clonotype was counted at least ten times. V usage is TRBV2 and J usage is TRBJ2-1; D is perhaps TRBD2 (6 bases). Trimming cost V 5 bases and J 5 bases, with 19 bases left between them. The CDR3 is 16 residues long. Germline V gene sequence: CDR1 SNHLY, CDR2 FYNNEI. CDR3 coding DNA: TGTGCCAGCAGTTCCGGGGGAGTGGGGATTAACAATGAGCAGTTCTTC. It translates to CASSSGGVGINNEQFF. Full variable domain (outside the CDR3, taken from reference TRBV2 and TRBJ2-1): EPEVTQTPSHQVTQMGQEVILRCVPISNHLYFYWYRQILGQKVEFLVSFYNNEISEKSEIFDDQFSVERPDGSNFTLKIRSTKLEDSAMYFCASSSGGVGINNEQFFGPGTRLTVL.

A word on this clonotype: The junction shows a germline mismatch at one end, possibly a read error. The chain has TRBV12-3 or TRBV12-4 and TRBJ2-1, with 7 bases identical to TRBD1. The CDR3 has 18 amino acids. CDR3 sequence (DNA): TGTGCCCGCAGCGCCGGGACAGTCGTTGAAAGCTCCTACAATGAGCAGTTCTTC. Residues: CARSAGTVVESSYNEQFF.

The chain employs TRBV29-1 and TRBJ2-5; TRBD2 is a possible D gene (6 bases). The CDR3 has 15 residues. Germline V gene lookup returns CDR1 SQVTM and CDR2 ANQGSEA. V was shortened by 5 bases and J by 5 bases, with 21 bases between the two germline ends. The CDR3 spells CSVIGLSGDGETQYF. The CDR3 coding sequence is TGCAGCGTTATCGGGCTTTCGGGAGACGGTGAGACCCAGTACTTC.

This clonotype has a count of ten or more. This chain connects TRBV12-3 or TRBV12-4 to TRBJ1-4; D not certain. V lost 4 bases and J lost 8, with 17 bases in between. The CDR3 totals 15 residues. In DNA, the CDR3 is TGTGCCAGCAGTTCTAGGGCCCTCCTTAGGGAAAAACTGTTTTTT. Translated, it gives CASSSRALLREKLFF.

This clonotype was seen only a few times. The chain has TRBV5-1 and TRBJ1-1; possibly TRBD1 for D (6 bases). The CDR3 consists of 17 residues. CDR1 SGHRS and CDR2 YFSETQ come from the germline V gene. Trimming took off 5 bases at V and 0 bases at J, with 20 bases between the two ends. The CDR3 DNA reads as TGCGCCAGCAGATCGGGTGGACAGACCTTCATGAACACTGAAGCTTTCTTT. Translated, it gives CASRSGGQTFMNTEAFF.

This sequence joins TRBV7-2 and TRBJ1-4, with D unresolved. Trimming stripped 1 base from V and 8 bases from J, with 8 bases between. There are 13 residues in the CDR3. Germline assignment: CDR1 SGHTA and CDR2 FQGNSA. CDR3 in amino acids: CASSLDLGEKLFF. The DNA of the CDR3 is TGTGCCAGCAGCTTAGATTTGGGGGAAAAACTGTTTTTT.

There are a few counts of this clonotype. V gene TRBV24-1 combines with J gene TRBJ1-5; D unresolved. The ends were cut back, 3 bases at V and 0 bases at J, with 5 bases in the middle. Germline CDR1 reads KGHDR; CDR2 reads SFDVKD. The CDR3 extends over 14 amino acids. Written as DNA, the CDR3 is TGTGCCACCAGTGATAAGTATAGCAATCAGCCCCAGCATTTT. Its translation: CATSDKYSNQPQHF.

The chain recombines TRBV25-1 with TRBJ2-3; tentatively, D is TRBD2 (8 bases). Germline V gene lookup returns CDR1 MGHDK and CDR2 SYGVNS. CDR3 size: 18 residues. V was trimmed by 6 bases and J by 0 bases, leaving 22 bases between them. Here the CDR3 reads CASSEIDRASGSTDTQYF. The CDR3 DNA sequence: TGTGCCAGCAGCGAGATCGACAGGGCTAGCGGGAGCACAGATACGCAGTATTTT.

This clonotype turned up a few times. The gene calls are TRBV18 and TRBJ2-4; D is perhaps TRBD1 (6 bases). This CDR3 has 18 residues. Germline V gives CDR1 KGHSH, CDR2 LQKENI. The V end lost 2 bases, the J end lost 0 bases, and 17 bases lay between the germline ends. The DNA of the CDR3 is TGTGCCAGCTCACCAGGGTTTAATTCGGACAGAGCCAAAAACATTCAGTACTTC. It is translated as CASSPGFNSDRAKNIQYF.

This clonotype has just a few counts. The V call is TRBV12-3 or TRBV12-4, the J call TRBJ2-7; 7 bases match TRBD1. The CDR3 extends over 13 amino acids. J lost 4 bases, V lost 8 bases, and 8 bases had no gene match. The CDR3 DNA reads as TGTGCCAGCGGTCCGGGGACAGTTTACGAGCAGTACTTC. Its protein product is CASGPGTVYEQYF.

This clonotype was observed many times. J is TRBJ2-1 and V is TRBV20-1; weak D call: TRBD1 (6 bases). Germline V CDR1 and CDR2: DFQATT, SNEGSKA (reference sequence). The CDR3 has 15 amino acids. V was clipped by 6 bases and J by 11 bases, with 26 bases between them. Written as DNA, the CDR3 is TGCAGTGCCAAAGACAGGATCCAAGGGCTCCCCCAGCAGTTCTTC. Its protein product is CSAKDRIQGLPQQFF.

This clonotype was seen ten or more times. The V call is TRBV12-3 or TRBV12-4, the J call TRBJ2-7, with D possibly being TRBD1 (6 bases). V was trimmed by 6 bases and J by 9 bases, leaving 18 bases between them. The CDR3 covers 13 residues. As DNA, the CDR3 is TGTGCCAGCAGCCTTGGACAGACTTTTCTGCAGTACTTC. Protein: CASSLGQTFLQYF.